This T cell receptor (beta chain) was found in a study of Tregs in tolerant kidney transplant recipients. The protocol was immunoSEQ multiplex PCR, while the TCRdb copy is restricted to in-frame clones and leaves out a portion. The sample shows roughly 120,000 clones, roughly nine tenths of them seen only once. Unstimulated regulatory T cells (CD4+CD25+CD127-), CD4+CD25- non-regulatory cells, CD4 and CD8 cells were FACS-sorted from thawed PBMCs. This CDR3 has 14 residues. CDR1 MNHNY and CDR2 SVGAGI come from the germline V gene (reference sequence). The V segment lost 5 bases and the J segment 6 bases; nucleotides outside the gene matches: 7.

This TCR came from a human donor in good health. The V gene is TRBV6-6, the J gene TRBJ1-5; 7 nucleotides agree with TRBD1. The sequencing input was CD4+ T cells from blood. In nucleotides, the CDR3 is TGTGCCAGCAGTCAGACAGGGTCGATTCAGCCCCAGCATTTT. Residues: CASSQTGSIQPQHF.